The next 9 T cell receptor beta chains were all read from a single sample in a study of blood T cells in healthy people across ages. Primers used in a second PCR of about 6 to 12 cycles were a sample-barcoded 5' primer and a J-beta primer mix. TCRdb re-analysed the 5' RACE reads in MiXCR, keeping a single row per CDR3 protein. Of around 2 million distinct CDR3 sequences in the sample, roughly two fifths were seen once. The sample comprised blood. The receptors come from a human donor in good health.

This clonotype was seen only a few times. The chain couples TRBV29-1 to TRBJ1-1; D unresolved. Deletions cut 6 bases from V and 1 base from J, with 15 bases between. The CDR3 consists of 14 residues. Germline loops: CDR1 SQVTM, CDR2 ANQGSEA. The CDR3 DNA reads TGCAGCGTAATCCCCGGGCCACAGAACACTGAAGCTTTCTTT. It translates to CSVIPGPQNTEAFF.

Comments on this clonotype: This likely comes from a read error, as the CDR3 has no conserved phenylalanine or tryptophan at its end. CDR3 amino acids: CASSPGPGTANIQYC. The CDR3 region has the DNA TGTGCCAGCAGTCCAGGTCCGGGAACGGCAAACATTCAGTACTGC. This chain joins TRBV12-3 or TRBV12-4 and TRBJ2-4, with D perhaps TRBD2 (5 bases). V was pared by 5 bases and J by 6 bases, with 17 bases between. The CDR3 spans 15 residues.

This clonotype was seen a few times. V is TRBV25-1 and J is TRBJ2-1, with TRBD1 matching over 9 bases. Germline CDR1 is MGHDK and CDR2 is SYGVNS. V lost 6 bases, J lost 8 bases, and 11 bases stayed unmatched. This CDR3 spans 15 amino acids. CDR3 coding DNA: TGTGCCAGCAGCCGGGACAGGGAGGGGGTCGATGAGCAGTTCTTC. Residues: CASSRDREGVDEQFF.

V gene TRBV5-1 combines with J gene TRBJ1-1; D ambiguous. Trimming pared 2 bases from V and 7 bases from J, leaving 12 bases between. This CDR3 has 13 amino acids. Germline lookup yields CDR1 SGHRS and CDR2 YFSETQ. CDR3 in DNA: TGCGCCAGCAGCTTTGTTGAGGCTGGTGAAGCTTTCTTT. It specifies CASSFVEAGEAFF.

The chain links TRBV24-1 to TRBJ2-3, with 9 bases matching TRBD1. This CDR3 is 19 amino acids long. Germline CDR1 is KGHDR and CDR2 is SFDVKD. The J segment lost 2 bases and the V segment lost 1 base, leaving 12 bases of the junction unmatched. The CDR3 loop reads CATSDFKIPGQGDTDTQYF. Here the CDR3 DNA reads TGTGCCACCAGTGATTTTAAGATTCCGGGACAGGGTGACACAGATACGCAGTATTTT.

This chain links TRBV4-1 with TRBJ1-1, with TRBD1 matching over 7 bases. This CDR3 comprises 15 residues. CDR1 is MGHRA and CDR2 is YSYEKL in the germline V gene. After removal of 3 bases from V and 0 bases from J, the junction contained 4 bases not matched to a gene. CDR3 residues: CASSQRDSMNTEAFF. CDR3 in DNA: TGCGCCAGCAGCCAGAGGGACAGTATGAACACTGAAGCTTTCTTT.

About this clonotype itself: The junction departs from the called germline gene at one end, perhaps through a read error. The V call is TRBV27, the J call TRBJ2-1; D possibly uses TRBD1 or TRBD2 (6 bases each). This CDR3 has 14 residues. The V gene's germline CDR1 is MNHEY and CDR2 SMNVEV (reference sequence). CDR3 sequence: CASAFGGGRNEQFF. The DNA for the CDR3 is TGCGCCAGCGCCTTTGGAGGGGGGCGGAATGAGCAGTTCTTC.

The rearrangement joins TRBV27 to TRBJ1-2; D is uncertain. The CDR3 extends over 13 amino acids. The ends were cut back, 6 bases at V and 8 bases at J, with 16 bases in the middle. Germline V gives CDR1 MNHEY, CDR2 SMNVEV (reference sequence). CDR3 sequence: CASSYSGMEGYTF. DNA for the CDR3: TGTGCCAGCAGCTACTCGGGGATGGAGGGCTACACCTTC.

The rearrangement links TRBV12-3 or TRBV12-4 to TRBJ2-1, with D possibly called TRBD1 or TRBD2 (5 bases each). V was pared by 1 base and J by 13 bases, with 14 bases between. The CDR3 sequence is 13 residues long. The CDR3, as DNA: TGTGCCAGCAGTTTAGGGGACCCACCCGGACAGTTCTTC. Its translation is CASSLGDPPGQFF.